One sample yielded the 26 T cell receptor beta chains listed below, sequenced in a study of T cell responses to AZD1222 COVID-19 vaccine (dated by TCRdb to 2020 to 2022). What this sample's time point label stands for: baseline before first vaccination. Libraries were made using the immunoSEQ multiplex PCR assay. The clones in this table, taken by TCRdb from immuneACCESS, are in-frame only. Not every clone is retained; where verified, under half of the shortfall comes from an unresolved V gene, and the cause of the rest is unknown. Across this sample there are 100,000 to 150,000 clones, with roughly nine tenths seen only once. The ten largest clones represent 4.4% of the sample. Material: peripheral blood, obtained on day 0 of AZD1222 vaccination. Source of these receptors: an adult in good health.

The V and J genes are TRBV27 and TRBJ1-6; 8 bases are a match to TRBD1. The ends lost 8 bases at V and 5 bases at J; junction bases unmatched: 8. Germline loops: CDR1 MNHEY, CDR2 SMNVEV (reference sequence). The CDR3 length is 15 residues. The CDR3 is CASCDRGGHNSPLHF. The CDR3 DNA sequence: TGTGCCAGCTGCGACAGGGGTGGCCATAATTCACCCCTCCACTTT.

The chain carries TRBV21-1 and TRBJ1-2; no check of the table's D call, TRBD1, against the DNA was made. TRBV21-1 is labeled a pseudogene. The CDR3 is 21 amino acids. CDR3 loop: CASSAVESTEGQVLTNYGYTF. The CDR3 DNA reads as TGTGCCAGCAGCGCCGTAGAATCGACAGAGGGACAGGTTCTTACTAACTATGGCTACACCTTC.

The chain links TRBV7-3 to TRBJ2-1, with 8 positions matching TRBD2. Germline V gene data show CDR1 as SGHTA and CDR2 as FQGTGA. After removal of 5 bases from V and 5 bases from J, the junction contained 5 bases not matched to a gene. This CDR3 is built from 14 residues. As DNA, the CDR3 is TGTGCCAGCAGCCCCGGGGGGGGGCACAATGAGCAGTTCTTC. Translating it yields CASSPGGGHNEQFF.

The chain links TRBV9 to TRBJ2-3; either TRBD1 or TRBD2 may supply D (5 bases each). Germline assignment: CDR1 SGDLS and CDR2 YYNGEE. The V gene lost 0 bases and the J gene lost 3 bases, with 14 bases spanning the gap. The CDR3 covers 16 residues. CDR3 nucleotide sequence: TGTGCCAGCAGCGTAGAGGCAGGGAGAAAAACAGATACGCAGTATTTT. This translates into CASSVEAGRKTDTQYF.

The chain carries TRBV11-2 and TRBJ1-4; 8 bases map to TRBD1. The germline V gene has CDR1 SGHAT and CDR2 FQNNGV. V gave up 3 bases and J gave up 7 bases; unmatched junction bases: 10. The CDR3 contains 16 residues. The chain's CDR3 is CASSLGVRGRGEKLFF. The CDR3, as DNA: TGTGCCAGCAGCTTGGGGGTCAGGGGGCGGGGTGAAAAACTGTTTTTT.

This clone was seen a single time. V is TRBV3-1 (or the pseudogene TRBV3-2) and J is TRBJ2-7; perhaps TRBD2 as D (7 bases). The CDR3 consists of 14 residues. V was trimmed by 4 bases and J by 2 bases, leaving 12 bases between them. The germline V gene encodes CDR1 LGHDT and CDR2 YNNKEL (reference sequence). The CDR3 nucleotides read TGTGCCAGCAGCCTGAGAGGGGGGGCCTACGAGCAGTACTTC. Amino acids: CASSLRGGAYEQYF.

The chain joins TRBV4-3 to TRBJ1-2, with D unresolved. The V gene lost 1 base and the J gene lost 7 bases, with 16 bases spanning the gap. Germline V gives CDR1 LGHNA, CDR2 YSLEER. The CDR3 extends over 15 amino acids. CDR3 sequence reads: CASSQGRLLGLGYTF. The CDR3 coding sequence is TGCGCCAGCAGCCAAGGCCGACTTCTAGGCCTTGGCTACACCTTC.

The chain recombines TRBV5-4 with TRBJ2-1, with 9 bases matching TRBD2. CDR3 length: 14 residues. The germline gives CDR1 SGHNT, CDR2 YYREEE (reference sequence). V gave up 4 bases and J gave up 8 bases; unmatched junction bases: 7. CDR3 amino acids: CASSAGLASDEQFF. In DNA, the CDR3 is TGTGCCAGCAGCGCGGGACTAGCAAGCGATGAGCAGTTCTTC. The full variable domain, in which reference TRBV5-4 and TRBJ2-1 provide the parts outside the CDR3, is ETGVTQSPTHLIKTRGQQVTLRCSSQSGHNTVSWYQQALGQGPQFIFQYYREEENGRGNFPPRFSGLQFPNYSSELNVNALELDDSALYLCASSAGLASDEQFFGPGTRLTVL.

The rearrangement uses TRBV25-1 and TRBJ2-1; 7 bases agree with TRBD1. Germline trimming cut 10 bases from V and 2 bases from J; bases unmatched to any gene: 17. CDR1 is MGHDK and CDR2 is SYGVNS in the germline V gene. The CDR3 is made up of 17 amino acids. The CDR3 region has the DNA TGTGCCACCGGGGACAGCGCAGCTACGAGACCCTACAATGAGCAGTTCTTC. It translates to CATGDSAATRPYNEQFF.

The J gene is TRBJ2-7, the V gene TRBV19; no clear D. CDR1 and CDR2 (germline): LNHDA, SQIVND (reference sequence). The CDR3 sequence is 13 residues long. V was shortened by 2 bases and J by 6 bases, with 11 bases between the two germline ends. CDR3 in amino acids: CASSIYTASEQYF. The DNA for the CDR3 is TGTGCCAGTAGTATATATACAGCGTCCGAGCAGTACTTC.

This sequence joins TRBV19 and TRBJ1-2; the match to TRBD1 covers 8 bases. V shed 4 bases, J shed 4 bases, and the junction held 5 bases outside the gene matches. In germline, CDR1 is LNHDA, CDR2 SQIVND (reference sequence). The CDR3 loop spans 14 amino acids. The CDR3 loop is CASSTAGQGYGYTF. The CDR3 bases are TGTGCCAGTAGTACCGCAGGACAGGGCTATGGCTACACCTTC.

The V and J genes are TRBV7-9 and TRBJ2-5; D may correspond to TRBD1 or TRBD2 (5 bases each). Germline assignment: CDR1 SEHNR and CDR2 FQNEAQ (reference sequence). The CDR3 covers 15 residues. The ends were cut back, 1 base at V and 4 bases at J, with 13 bases in the middle. The DNA for the CDR3 is TGTGCCAGCAGCTTAGTCTCGGGGCTCGGAGAGACCCAGTACTTC. Translation gives CASSLVSGLGETQYF.

This chain joins TRBV6-5 and TRBJ1-2; maybe TRBD1 (6 bases). The CDR3 sequence is 13 residues long. V lost 5 bases and J lost 4, with 11 bases in between. Germline loops: CDR1 MNHEY, CDR2 SVGAGI. The CDR3 DNA sequence: TGTGCCAGCAGTCCCGGACAGTTCTATGGCTACACCTTC. Its translation is CASSPGQFYGYTF.

This chain connects TRBV14 to TRBJ1-1, with D possibly being TRBD1 (6 bases). The CDR3 is 14 amino acids. Germline-derived CDR1 and CDR2 are SGHDN and FVKESK. V was clipped by 3 bases and J by 4 bases, with 12 bases between them. The CDR3 here is CASSQGGGVTEAFF. CDR3 DNA sequence: TGTGCCAGCAGCCAGGGGGGGGGCGTCACTGAAGCTTTCTTT.

V and J are TRBV21-1 and TRBJ2-1; TRBD1 reflects the table's D call only, with no check against the DNA. TRBV21-1 constitutes a pseudogene. This CDR3 has 16 residues. CDR3 sequence: CASSKQGGSSYNEQFF. CDR3 bases: TGTGCCAGCAGCAAACAGGGCGGTAGCTCCTACAATGAGCAGTTCTTC.

The rearrangement uses TRBV5-1 and TRBJ2-7; TRBD2 aligns across 16 bases. V gave up 4 bases and J gave up 5 bases; unmatched junction bases: 9. Germline CDR1 reads SGHRS; CDR2 reads YFSETQ. This CDR3 is built from 17 residues. The CDR3: CASSPGLAGGRGHEQYF. As DNA, the CDR3 is TGCGCCAGCAGCCCGGGACTAGCGGGAGGGCGCGGCCACGAGCAGTACTTC.

The V gene is TRBV10-3, the J gene TRBJ2-7; perhaps TRBD2 as D (6 bases). Germline V gives CDR1 ENHRY, CDR2 SYGVKD. Deletions cut 2 bases from V and 6 bases from J, with 14 bases between. The CDR3 covers 14 residues. CDR3 protein: CAISEIAQEGEQYF. In nucleotides, the CDR3 is TGTGCCATCAGTGAGATTGCCCAGGAGGGCGAGCAGTACTTC.

The gene calls are TRBV28 and TRBJ1-5; D remains ambiguous. V was cut by 6 bases and J by 4 bases, with 4 bases left in between. The CDR3 is made up of 11 amino acids. Germline V gives CDR1 MDHEN, CDR2 SYDVKM. The CDR3 loop reads CASRGNQPQHF. CDR3 bases: TGTGCCAGCAGGGGAAATCAGCCCCAGCATTTT.

The chain has TRBV4-1 and TRBJ2-2; maybe TRBD1 (5 bases). The CDR3 totals 14 residues. The germline gives CDR1 MGHRA, CDR2 YSYEKL. V was trimmed by 4 bases and J by 6 bases, leaving 12 bases between them. The DNA for the CDR3 is TGCGCCAGCAGCCCTTTTGGGGCCCCCGGGGAGCTGTTTTTT. As protein: CASSPFGAPGELFF.

This chain links TRBV29-1 with TRBJ1-1, with TRBD1 matching 8 bases. The CDR3 is 13 amino acids. V shed 3 bases, J shed 1 base, and the junction held 1 base outside the gene matches. Germline V gene data show CDR1 as SQVTM and CDR2 as ANQGSEA. The CDR3 nucleotides are TGCAGCGTTGAGGGACAGGAGAACACTGAAGCTTTCTTT. Its translation is CSVEGQENTEAFF.

The rearrangement uses TRBV27 and TRBJ1-2; D possibly corresponds to TRBD1 (5 bases). V dropped 8 bases and J dropped 1 base, with 14 bases sitting between them. Germline values: CDR1 MNHEY, CDR2 SMNVEV (reference sequence). The CDR3 consists of 14 residues. This CDR3 reads CASGRDGYNYGYTF. The DNA for the CDR3 is TGTGCCAGCGGACGGGACGGCTATAACTATGGCTACACCTTC.

This chain joins TRBV9 and TRBJ1-4; 8 bases align to TRBD1. Trimming cost V 3 bases and J 5 bases; bases outside gene matches: 6. Germline V gene sequence: CDR1 SGDLS, CDR2 YYNGEE. The length of the CDR3 is 15 residues. CDR3 in amino acids: CASSAPQGENEKLFF. The CDR3, as DNA: TGTGCCAGCAGCGCACCACAGGGGGAGAATGAAAAACTGTTTTTT.

This clone was found once. J is TRBJ2-7 and V is TRBV24-1, with TRBD1 identical over 12 bases. The V gene end was trimmed by 3 bases and the J gene end by 3 bases; junction bases not matched to a gene: 8. This CDR3 has 17 residues. CDR1 KGHDR and CDR2 SFDVKD come from the germline V gene. CDR3 loop: CATSDSSGTGGFYEQYF. The CDR3 region has the DNA TGTGCCACCAGTGATAGTTCCGGGACAGGGGGCTTCTACGAGCAGTACTTC.

V gene TRBV6-2 or TRBV6-3 combines with J gene TRBJ1-3; maybe TRBD1 (5 bases). V dropped 2 bases and J dropped 5 bases, with 16 bases sitting between them. The CDR3 runs to 16 residues. Germline CDR1 and CDR2: MNHEY and SVGEGT. The CDR3 nucleotides are TGTGCCAGCAGTTACGGTGGTACGCCAGGGCGAAACACCATATATTTT. Translated, it gives CASSYGGTPGRNTIYF.

The rearrangement uses TRBV5-4 and TRBJ2-7; D is unclear. The germline V gene encodes CDR1 SGHNT and CDR2 YYREEE (reference sequence). This CDR3 is built from 14 residues. The V and J ends lost 2 bases and 1 base respectively, with 10 bases between them. This CDR3 reads CASSLGRVSYEQYF. The CDR3 DNA reads as TGTGCCAGCAGCTTAGGACGAGTATCCTACGAGCAGTACTTC.

The CDR3 protein is CASSIELREYGYTF. The DNA for the CDR3 is TGTGCCAGTAGTATAGAGTTGAGGGAGTATGGCTACACCTTC. The chain uses TRBV19 and TRBJ1-2; D remains ambiguous. Germline CDR1 is LNHDA and CDR2 is SQIVND (reference sequence). The CDR3 extends over 14 amino acids. V was trimmed by 0 bases and J by 5 bases, leaving 10 bases between them.